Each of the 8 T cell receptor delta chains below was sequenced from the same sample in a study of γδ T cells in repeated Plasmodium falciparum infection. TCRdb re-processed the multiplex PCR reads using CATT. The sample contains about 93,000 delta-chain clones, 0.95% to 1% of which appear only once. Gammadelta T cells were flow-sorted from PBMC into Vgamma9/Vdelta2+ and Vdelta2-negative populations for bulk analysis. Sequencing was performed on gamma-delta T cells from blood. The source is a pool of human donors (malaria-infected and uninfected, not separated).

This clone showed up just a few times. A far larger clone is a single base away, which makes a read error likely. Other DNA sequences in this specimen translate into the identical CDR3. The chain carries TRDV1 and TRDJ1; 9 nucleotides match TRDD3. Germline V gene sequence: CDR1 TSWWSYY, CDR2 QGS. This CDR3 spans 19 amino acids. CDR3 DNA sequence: TGTGCTCTCGGGGAATTCGGCATTTTCTGGGGGATCTTCACCGATAAACTCATCTTT. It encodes CALGEFGIFWGIFTDKLIF.

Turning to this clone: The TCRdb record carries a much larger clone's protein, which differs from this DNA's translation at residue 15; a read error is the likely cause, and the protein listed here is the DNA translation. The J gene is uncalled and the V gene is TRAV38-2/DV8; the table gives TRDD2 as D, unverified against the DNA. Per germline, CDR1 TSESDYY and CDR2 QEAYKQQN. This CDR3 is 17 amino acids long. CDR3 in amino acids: CAYRTPGLPTPLSKPIF. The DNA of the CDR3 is TGTGCTTATAGGACCCCAGGCCTTCCTACCCCTCTATCGAAACCCATCTTT.

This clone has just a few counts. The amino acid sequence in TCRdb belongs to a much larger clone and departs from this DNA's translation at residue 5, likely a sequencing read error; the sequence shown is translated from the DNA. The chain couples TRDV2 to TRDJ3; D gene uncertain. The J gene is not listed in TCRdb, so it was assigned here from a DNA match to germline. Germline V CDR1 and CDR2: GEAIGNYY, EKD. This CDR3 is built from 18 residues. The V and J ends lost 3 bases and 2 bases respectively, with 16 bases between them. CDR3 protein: CACDAVADAAWDTRQMFF. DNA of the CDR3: TGTGCCTGTGACGCCGTTGCGGATGCAGCCTGGGACACCCGACAGATGTTTTTC.

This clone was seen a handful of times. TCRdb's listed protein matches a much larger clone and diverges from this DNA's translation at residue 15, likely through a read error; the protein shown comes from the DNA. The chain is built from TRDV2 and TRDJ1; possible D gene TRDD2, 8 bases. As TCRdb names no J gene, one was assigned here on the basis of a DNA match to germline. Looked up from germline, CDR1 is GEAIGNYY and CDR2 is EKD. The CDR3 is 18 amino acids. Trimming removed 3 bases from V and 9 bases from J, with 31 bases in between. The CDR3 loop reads CACDPSLPSRAGGYELIF. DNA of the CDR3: TGTGCCTGTGACCCGAGCCTTCCTAGCCGTGCTGGGGGTTATGAACTCATCTTT.

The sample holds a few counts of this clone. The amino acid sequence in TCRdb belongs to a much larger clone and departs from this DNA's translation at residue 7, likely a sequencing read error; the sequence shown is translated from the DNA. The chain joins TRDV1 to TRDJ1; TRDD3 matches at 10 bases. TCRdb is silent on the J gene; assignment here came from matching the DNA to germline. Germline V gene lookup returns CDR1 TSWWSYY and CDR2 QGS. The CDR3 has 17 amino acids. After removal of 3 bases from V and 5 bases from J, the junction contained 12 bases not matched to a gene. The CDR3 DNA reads TGTGCTCTTGGGGAGGGGCGGGGGATACGAGGAGAGGATAAACTCATCTTT. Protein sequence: CALGEGRGIRGEDKLIF.

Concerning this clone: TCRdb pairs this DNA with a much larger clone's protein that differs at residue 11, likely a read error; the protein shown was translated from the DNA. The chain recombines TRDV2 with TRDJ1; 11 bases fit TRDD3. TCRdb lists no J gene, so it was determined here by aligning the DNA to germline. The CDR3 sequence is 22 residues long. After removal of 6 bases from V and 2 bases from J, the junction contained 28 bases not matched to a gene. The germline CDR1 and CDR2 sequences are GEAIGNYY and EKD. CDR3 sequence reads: CACWHPTSSRFTGGYFTDKLIF. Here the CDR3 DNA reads TGTGCCTGTTGGCATCCTACGTCTTCTAGGTTTACTGGGGGATATTTTACCGATAAACTCATCTTT.

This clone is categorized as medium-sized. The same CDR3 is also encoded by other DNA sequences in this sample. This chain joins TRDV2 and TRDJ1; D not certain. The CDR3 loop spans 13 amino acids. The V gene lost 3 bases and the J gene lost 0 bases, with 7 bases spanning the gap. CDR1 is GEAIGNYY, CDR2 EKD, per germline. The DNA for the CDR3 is TGTGCCTGTGACTTAGGGGACACCGATAAACTCATCTTT. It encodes CACDLGDTDKLIF.

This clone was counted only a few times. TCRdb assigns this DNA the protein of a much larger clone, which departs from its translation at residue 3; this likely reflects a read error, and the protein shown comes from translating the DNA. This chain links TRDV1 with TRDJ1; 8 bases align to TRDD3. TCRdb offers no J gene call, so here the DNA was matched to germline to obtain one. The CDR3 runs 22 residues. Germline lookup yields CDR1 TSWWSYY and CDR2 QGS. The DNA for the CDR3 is TGTGCTCCTGGGGAATCTCACGCCCTACGCATTCGGGGGATAGAGGACACCGATAAACTCATCTTT. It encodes CAPGESHALRIRGIEDTDKLIF.